The 21 T cell receptor beta chains below were found in one sample sequenced in a study of shared clonotypes between healthy human individuals (dated by TCRdb to about 2020). The receptor library was made with the immunoSEQ multiplex PCR assay. As stored in TCRdb, this immuneACCESS dataset retains in-frame rearrangements with V and J assigned. A fraction of the clones does not appear; measured against another copy, unresolved V genes explain less than half of the discrepancy, and the remainder lacks a known reason. Counted in this sample were some 2.4 million clones; approximately 93% of them appeared once. The ten largest make up 0.36% of the sample. Specimen: naive CD4+ T cells from PBMCs. The sample's cell subset or site label is to be understood as: CD45RA+ positively selected. The receptors here all came from a man aged 18 to 29 in good health. Some clones in this sample may be carry-over from other donors' samples.

This chain joins TRBV30 and TRBJ1-3; a weak D match, TRBD1 (5 bases). Germline V gene data show CDR1 as GTSNPN and CDR2 as SVGIG (reference sequence). The V and J ends lost 2 bases and 7 bases respectively, with 12 bases between them. CDR3 size: 13 residues. CDR3: CAWSPGLANTIYF. CDR3 nucleotide sequence: TGTGCCTGGAGTCCAGGGTTGGCGAACACCATATATTTT.

CDR3 sequence (DNA): TGTGCCAGCAGCCGGACAGGGGGGGGCTACACCTTC. It yields the protein CASSRTGGGYTF. This chain joins TRBV13 and TRBJ1-2, with 10 positions matching TRBD1. The V and J ends lost 5 bases and 8 bases, in that order; junction bases with no gene match: 2. The CDR3 runs to 12 residues. Germline V gene sequence: CDR1 PRHDT, CDR2 FYEKMQ (reference sequence).

The chain combines TRBV5-6 with TRBJ1-4; possibly TRBD1 for D (5 bases). This CDR3 contains 15 residues. Germline V lookup: CDR1 SGHDT, CDR2 YYEEEE. Trimming took off 6 bases at V and 4 bases at J, with 16 bases between the two ends. The CDR3 DNA reads as TGTGCCAGCACCGCTGGGGAGGGGAGTAATGAAAAACTGTTTTTT. Amino acids: CASTAGEGSNEKLFF.

The chain links TRBV5-1 to TRBJ1-6, with TRBD1 matching over 7 bases. J gave up 7 bases and V 1 base, and 5 bases lay outside the gene matches. Germline assignment: CDR1 SGHRS and CDR2 YFSETQ. The CDR3 spans 15 residues. CDR3 sequence: CASSLPQGQNSPLHF. CDR3 bases: TGCGCCAGCAGCTTGCCACAGGGGCAAAATTCACCCCTCCACTTT. Looking up the rest from reference TRBV5-1 and TRBJ1-6 gives the full variable domain: KAGVTQTPRYLIKTRGQQVTLSCSPISGHRSVSWYQQTPGQGLQFLFEYFSETQRNKGNFPGRFSGRQFSNSRSEMNVSTLELGDSALYLCASSLPQGQNSPLHFGNGTRLTVT.

This chain links TRBV9 with TRBJ1-2; 9 nucleotides match TRBD1. CDR3 length equals 14 residues. With 4 bases clipped from V and 5 bases from J, the junction kept 6 bases outside the gene matches. Per the germline V gene, CDR1 is SGDLS and CDR2 is YYNGEE. CDR3: CASSPRDRVYGYTF. CDR3 sequence (DNA): TGTGCCAGCAGCCCCCGGGACAGGGTTTATGGCTACACCTTC.

As for this clone: Other DNA sequences in this specimen translate into the identical CDR3. The genes are TRBV5-1 and TRBJ2-7, with D perhaps given as TRBD1 or TRBD2 (5 bases each). Per the germline V gene, CDR1 is SGHRS and CDR2 is YFSETQ. CDR3 length: 13 amino acids. The germline V and J ends were trimmed by 4 bases and 3 bases, with 11 bases remaining between them. CDR3 loop: CASSRDRDYEQYF. CDR3 bases: TGCGCCAGCAGCCGGGACCGCGACTACGAGCAGTACTTC.

The genes are TRBV9 and TRBJ2-1, with D tentatively TRBD2 (5 bases). This CDR3 is built from 15 residues. Germline CDR1 is SGDLS and CDR2 is YYNGEE. The ends were cut back, 4 bases at V and 3 bases at J, with 14 bases in the middle. This CDR3 reads CASSFGVANYNEQFF. The CDR3 coding sequence is TGTGCCAGCAGCTTCGGGGTAGCCAACTACAATGAGCAGTTCTTC.

About this clone itself: Other DNA sequences in the sample encode the same CDR3. The genes are TRBV5-1 and TRBJ1-4, with TRBD1 identical over 7 bases. The CDR3 runs to 15 residues. Germline loops: CDR1 SGHRS, CDR2 YFSETQ. Trimming took 4 bases from V and 3 from J; bases not matched to a gene: 6. CDR3 DNA: TGCGCCAGCAGCCTGGAGGGGACAGCTAATGAAAAACTGTTTTTT. Residues: CASSLEGTANEKLFF.

The V and J genes are TRBV7-9 and TRBJ2-5, with TRBD1 matching 8 bases. V gave up 6 bases and J gave up 11 bases; unmatched junction bases: 8. Germline CDR1 is SEHNR and CDR2 is FQNEAQ (reference sequence). This CDR3 has 12 amino acids. The chain's CDR3 is CASRPQQGEQYF. In nucleotides, the CDR3 is TGTGCCAGCAGACCTCAACAGGGGGAGCAGTACTTC.

The chain uses TRBV4-2 and TRBJ2-5; D is uncertain. Germline CDR1 is LGHNA and CDR2 is YNFKEQ. CDR3 length: 15 amino acids. V was cut by 0 bases and J by 1 base, with 9 bases left in between. DNA for the CDR3: TGTGCCAGCAGCCAAGATCTCCTGGTCCAAGAGACCCAGTACTTC. Amino acid sequence: CASSQDLLVQETQYF.

A note on this clone: The sample carries other DNA sequences with the same CDR3. This sequence joins TRBV7-9 and TRBJ2-3; tentatively, D is TRBD1 (6 bases). This CDR3 has 15 amino acids. V dropped 5 bases and J dropped 2 bases, with 14 bases sitting between them. Per germline, CDR1 SEHNR and CDR2 FQNEAQ (reference sequence). CDR3 bases: TGTGCCAGCAGCCCCGGACAGACCTCCACAGATACGCAGTATTTT. It specifies CASSPGQTSTDTQYF.

This chain uses TRBV27 with TRBJ2-3, with 7 bases matching TRBD1. After removal of 2 bases from V and 1 base from J, the junction contained 9 bases not matched to a gene. The V gene's germline CDR1 is MNHEY and CDR2 SMNVEV (reference sequence). The CDR3 contains 17 residues. In DNA, the CDR3 is TGTGCCAGCAGTTTAATTGAGGGGGCGCGGGGCACAGATACGCAGTATTTT. Translating it yields CASSLIEGARGTDTQYF.

The gene calls are TRBV25-1 and TRBJ2-5; maybe TRBD1 (8 bases). The CDR3 is 18 residues long. V lost 1 base to trimming and J lost 0 bases, with 18 bases between them. The germline CDR1 and CDR2 sequences are MGHDK and SYGVNS. The CDR3 sequence: CASSELGGTGPHQETQYF. The CDR3 DNA reads as TGTGCCAGCAGTGAATTGGGGGGGACAGGTCCACACCAAGAGACCCAGTACTTC.

The rearrangement joins TRBV7-6 to TRBJ1-1, with TRBD1 matching 11 bases. Germline-derived CDR1 and CDR2 are SGHVS and FNYEAQ. CDR3 length: 19 amino acids. The V segment lost 0 bases and the J segment 2 bases; nucleotides outside the gene matches: 11. The CDR3 here is CASSLAPLRDRGYNTEAFF. CDR3 DNA sequence: TGTGCCAGCAGCTTAGCGCCCCTCCGGGACAGGGGGTACAACACTGAAGCTTTCTTT.

The genes are TRBV28 and TRBJ2-7; 7 positions match TRBD2. V lost 5 bases, J lost 3 bases, and 7 bases stayed unmatched. The germline CDR1 and CDR2 sequences are MDHEN and SYDVKM. CDR3 size: 14 residues. The CDR3 region is CASSPGGTLYEQYF. Written as DNA, the CDR3 is TGTGCCAGCAGTCCGGGGGGTACCCTCTACGAGCAGTACTTC.

The V call is TRBV6-1, the J call TRBJ1-4, with TRBD1 matching over 8 bases. V lost 7 bases to trimming and J lost 6 bases; unmatched junction nucleotides: 7. Germline V lookup: CDR1 MNHNS, CDR2 SASEGT. This CDR3 has 14 amino acids. CDR3 sequence (DNA): TGTGCCAGCATCCAATCAGGGGGCTATGAAAAACTGTTTTTT. Translating gives CASIQSGGYEKLFF.

This rearrangement joins TRBV29-1 to TRBJ1-1; D is unclear. This CDR3 is 13 amino acids long. V was trimmed by 7 bases and J by 3 bases, leaving 15 bases between them. The germline V gene has CDR1 SQVTM and CDR2 ANQGSEA. CDR3 sequence: CSGGRRMDTEAFF. CDR3 DNA: TGCAGCGGTGGACGGAGAATGGACACTGAAGCTTTCTTT. The full variable domain, in which reference TRBV29-1 and TRBJ1-1 provide the parts outside the CDR3, is SAVISQKPSRDICQRGTSLTIQCQVDSQVTMMFWYRQQPGQSLTLIATANQGSEATYESGFVIDKFPISRPNLTFSTLTVSNMSPEDSSIYLCSGGRRMDTEAFFGQGTRLTVV.

In this sample, this clone turned up once. The chain joins TRBV19 to TRBJ2-5; 7 bases match TRBD1. The germline V gene encodes CDR1 LNHDA and CDR2 SQIVND (reference sequence). Unmatched junction bases numbered 6, after V lost 1 base and J lost 1 base. The length of the CDR3 is 16 residues. The DNA of the CDR3 is TGTGCCAGTAGTATAGTAACAGGGGCTCGCCAAGAGACCCAGTACTTC. It is translated as CASSIVTGARQETQYF. Full variable domain (rest looked up from reference TRBV19 and TRBJ2-5): DGGITQSPKYLFRKEGQNVTLSCEQNLNHDAMYWYRQDPGQGLRLIYYSQIVNDFQKGDIAEGYSVSREKKESFPLTVTSAQKNPTAFYLCASSIVTGARQETQYFGPGTRLLVL.

This chain joins TRBV6-5 and TRBJ1-2; 8 nucleotides agree with TRBD1. Trimming took 3 bases from V and 6 from J; bases not matched to a gene: 9. Per germline, CDR1 MNHEY and CDR2 SVGAGI. The CDR3 has 15 residues. The CDR3 sequence: CASSYRQGARNGYTF. For the CDR3, the DNA is TGTGCCAGCAGTTATCGCCAGGGGGCGCGGAATGGCTACACCTTC.

V and J are TRBV6-6 and TRBJ1-1; D uncertain. Germline lookup yields CDR1 MNHNY and CDR2 SVGAGI (reference sequence). CDR3 length: 15 amino acids. V lost 8 bases and J lost 0, with 16 bases in between. CDR3 amino acids: CASLPRLALNTEAFF. For the CDR3, the DNA is TGTGCCAGCCTACCCCGACTTGCCTTGAACACTGAAGCTTTCTTT.

This clone was counted once. This chain uses TRBV11-2 with TRBJ2-1; perhaps TRBD2 as D (6 bases). Germline CDR1 and CDR2: SGHAT and FQNNGV. Trimming left V 4 bases short and J 1 base short, with 11 bases between. The CDR3 runs to 15 residues. DNA for the CDR3: TGTGCCAGCAGCTCCCTTCGGGGGTCCTACAATGAGCAGTTCTTC. It is translated as CASSSLRGSYNEQFF.